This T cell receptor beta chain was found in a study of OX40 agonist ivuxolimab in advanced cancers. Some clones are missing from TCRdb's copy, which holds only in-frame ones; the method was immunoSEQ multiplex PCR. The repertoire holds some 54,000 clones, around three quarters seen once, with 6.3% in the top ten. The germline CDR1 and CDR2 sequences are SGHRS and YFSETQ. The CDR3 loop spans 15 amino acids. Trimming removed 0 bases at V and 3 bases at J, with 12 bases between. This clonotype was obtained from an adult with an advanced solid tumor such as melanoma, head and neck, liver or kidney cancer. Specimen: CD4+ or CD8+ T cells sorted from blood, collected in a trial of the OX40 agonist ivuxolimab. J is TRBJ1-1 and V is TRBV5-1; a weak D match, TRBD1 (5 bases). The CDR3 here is CASSLGMGEDTEAFF. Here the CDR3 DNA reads TGCGCCAGCAGCTTGGGGATGGGGGAGGACACTGAAGCTTTCTTT. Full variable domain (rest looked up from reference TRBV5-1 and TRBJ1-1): KAGVTQTPRYLIKTRGQQVTLSCSPISGHRSVSWYQQTPGQGLQFLFEYFSETQRNKGNFPGRFSGRQFSNSRSEMNVSTLELGDSALYLCASSLGMGEDTEAFFGQGTRLTVV.